Sequencing of this TCR beta chain was carried out in a study of pediatric ulcerative colitis. Study-wide results and limits: Acute severe colitis showed lower rectal diversity from clonal expansions. Blood-rectal clonal overlap within each person was significantly higher in ulcerative colitis patients than controls.

Assay used: immunoSEQ multiplex PCR; TCRdb lists only in-frame clones, some missing. The data contain 54,000 or so clones, more than 75% of them singletons. In the case of this clone: Antigen: not known.

This CDR3 has 16 amino acids. Germline V gives CDR1 LGHNA, CDR2 YNFKEQ. V was trimmed by 1 base and J by 6 bases, leaving 15 bases between them. The origin of this receptor is a boy between 5 and 17 years old who was a control in a study of pediatric ulcerative colitis. Material: blood. The chain combines TRBV4-2 with TRBJ1-4; the D gene is possibly TRBD1 (6 bases). The CDR3, as DNA: TGTGCCAGCAGCCAAGGGGGGGCCAAACTAGATGAAAAACTGTTTTTT. Translated: CASSQGGAKLDEKLFF.